Listed below are T cell receptor beta chains from one sample, sequenced in a study of T cell responses to AZD1222 COVID-19 vaccine. Sequencing was performed with immunoSEQ multiplex PCR; in TCRdb, only in-frame clones are kept and a portion is missing. The profile covers around 120,000 clones, with roughly nine tenths appearing a single time and 1.6% taken by the ten largest. Sequencing used peripheral blood, obtained 28 days after the second AZD1222 dose. These receptors all stem from an adult who received the AZD1222 COVID-19 vaccine. The CDR3 runs from the conserved cysteine through the conserved F or W. Each record gives: clone size, J gene, V gene, D gene, CDR3 protein, CDR3 DNA. A D gene is named only where the DNA matches it firmly. Not all rows give a size; the values are once, few, many and, for expanded clones, a class.

clone size: -
J gene: TRBJ2-5
V gene: TRBV19
D gene: -
CDR3 protein: CASSIEGAKTQYF
CDR3 DNA: TGTGCCAGTAGTATAGAGGGGGCGAAGACCCAGTACTTC

clone size: once
J gene: TRBJ2-4
V gene: TRBV11-2
D gene: -
CDR3 protein: CASSLEQPGSKNIQYF
CDR3 DNA: TGTGCCAGCAGCTTAGAGCAGCCGGGATCCAAAAACATTCAGTACTTC

clone size: -
J gene: TRBJ2-7
V gene: TRBV3-1/TRBV3-2
D gene: -
CDR3 protein: CASSQLDEQYF
CDR3 DNA: TGTGCCAGCAGCCAACTCGACGAGCAGTACTTC

clone size: -
J gene: TRBJ2-5
V gene: TRBV30
D gene: -
CDR3 protein: CAWSPAAQETQYF
CDR3 DNA: TGTGCCTGGAGCCCAGCAGCGCAAGAGACCCAGTACTTC

clone size: once
J gene: TRBJ2-5
V gene: TRBV6-6
D gene: -
CDR3 protein: CASSPPPTETQYF
CDR3 DNA: TGTGCCAGCAGTCCCCCCCCGACTGAGACCCAGTACTTC

clone size: -
J gene: TRBJ2-5
V gene: TRBV4-1
D gene: -
CDR3 protein: CASSQEGGAIKETQYF
CDR3 DNA: TGCGCCAGCAGCCAAGAGGGGGGCGCGATAAAAGAGACCCAGTACTTC

clone size: -
J gene: TRBJ2-7
V gene: TRBV28
D gene: -
CDR3 protein: CASSLSVRRASNEQYF
CDR3 DNA: TGTGCCAGCAGTTTGAGTGTCCGGAGGGCCTCCAACGAGCAGTACTTC

clone size: -
J gene: TRBJ2-2
V gene: TRBV5-4
D gene: -
CDR3 protein: CASSSPGREPGELFF
CDR3 DNA: TGTGCCAGCAGTTCCCCGGGCCGGGAGCCCGGGGAGCTGTTTTTT

clone size: -
J gene: TRBJ1-1
V gene: TRBV2
D gene: -
CDR3 protein: CASSVHTKNTEAFF
CDR3 DNA: TGTGCCAGCAGTGTGCACACTAAGAACACTGAAGCTTTCTTT

clone size: -
J gene: TRBJ2-3
V gene: TRBV6-5
D gene: -
CDR3 protein: CASSYSGGPIDTQYF
CDR3 DNA: TGTGCCAGCAGTTACTCAGGAGGCCCCATAGATACGCAGTATTTT

clone size: once
J gene: TRBJ1-1
V gene: TRBV11-2
D gene: -
CDR3 protein: CASSSGERLMNTEAFF
CDR3 DNA: TGTGCCAGCAGCTCGGGGGAGAGACTAATGAACACTGAAGCTTTCTTT

clone size: -
J gene: TRBJ2-7
V gene: TRBV7-3
D gene: -
CDR3 protein: CASSSAKSSEQYF
CDR3 DNA: TGTGCCAGCAGCTCCGCAAAGAGTTCCGAGCAGTACTTC

clone size: -
J gene: TRBJ1-5
V gene: TRBV30
D gene: -
CDR3 protein: CAWSTSWGNQPQHF
CDR3 DNA: TGTGCCTGGAGTACGTCCTGGGGCAATCAGCCCCAGCATTTT

clone size: -
J gene: TRBJ1-2
V gene: TRBV6-6
D gene: TRBD1
CDR3 protein: CASSLDRVGHYGYTF
CDR3 DNA: TGTGCCAGCAGCCTCGACAGGGTGGGACACTATGGCTACACCTTC

clone size: -
J gene: TRBJ1-2
V gene: TRBV5-4
D gene: TRBD1
CDR3 protein: CASSPGGSWDRAFGYTF
CDR3 DNA: TGTGCCAGCAGCCCCGGGGGAAGTTGGGACAGGGCCTTTGGCTACACCTTC

clone size: -
J gene: TRBJ2-1
V gene: TRBV28
D gene: TRBD2
CDR3 protein: CASTPQAAGGPRGEQFF
CDR3 DNA: TGTGCCAGCACCCCCCAGGCGGCGGGAGGGCCTCGGGGTGAGCAGTTCTTC

clone size: -
J gene: TRBJ1-2
V gene: TRBV28
D gene: -
CDR3 protein: CASVQRAGGYTF
CDR3 DNA: TGTGCCAGCGTACAGCGGGCGGGCGGCTACACCTTC

clone size: few
J gene: TRBJ1-2
V gene: TRBV4-1
D gene: -
CDR3 protein: CASSQVLGGRYYGYTF
CDR3 DNA: TGCGCCAGCAGCCAAGTCTTGGGGGGGAGATACTATGGCTACACCTTC

clone size: -
J gene: TRBJ2-3
V gene: TRBV18
D gene: -
CDR3 protein: CASSPDRTDTQYF
CDR3 DNA: TGTGCCAGCTCACCGGACCGCACAGATACGCAGTATTTT

clone size: once
J gene: TRBJ2-1
V gene: TRBV11-2
D gene: -
CDR3 protein: CASSLAKGRLGNEQFF
CDR3 DNA: TGTGCCAGCAGCTTAGCCAAGGGCCGTCTGGGCAATGAGCAGTTCTTC

clone size: -
J gene: TRBJ1-2
V gene: TRBV4-2
D gene: TRBD1
CDR3 protein: CATLKKDRGNYGYTF
CDR3 DNA: TGTGCCACCCTAAAGAAGGACAGGGGAAACTATGGCTACACCTTC

clone size: -
J gene: TRBJ1-3
V gene: TRBV28
D gene: -
CDR3 protein: CASSSPGRSSGNTIYF
CDR3 DNA: TGTGCCAGCAGTTCCCCGGGAAGGTCGTCTGGAAACACCATATATTTT

clone size: -
J gene: TRBJ1-4
V gene: TRBV5-1
D gene: -
CDR3 protein: CASSGDPGEKLFF
CDR3 DNA: TGCGCCAGCAGCGGAGACCCAGGAGAAAAACTGTTTTTT

clone size: -
J gene: TRBJ1-3
V gene: TRBV7-9
D gene: TRBD1
CDR3 protein: CASSLGQGGFSGNTIYF
CDR3 DNA: TGTGCCAGCAGCTTAGGACAGGGGGGATTCTCTGGAAACACCATATATTTT

clone size: -
J gene: TRBJ1-2
V gene: TRBV19
D gene: TRBD1
CDR3 protein: CASSADRAAYGYTF
CDR3 DNA: TGTGCCAGTAGCGCGGACAGGGCGGCTTATGGCTACACCTTC

clone size: -
J gene: TRBJ1-3
V gene: TRBV5-1
D gene: -
CDR3 protein: CASSPGTPNTIYF
CDR3 DNA: TGCGCCAGCAGTCCCGGGACACCAAACACCATATATTTT

clone size: -
J gene: TRBJ1-5
V gene: TRBV2
D gene: -
CDR3 protein: CASRGDSNQPQHF
CDR3 DNA: TGTGCCAGCAGAGGAGATAGCAATCAGCCCCAGCATTTT

clone size: -
J gene: TRBJ1-5
V gene: TRBV2
D gene: -
CDR3 protein: CASSEGWGQPQHF
CDR3 DNA: TGTGCCAGCAGTGAGGGTTGGGGTCAGCCCCAGCATTTT

clone size: -
J gene: TRBJ2-5
V gene: TRBV12-5
D gene: -
CDR3 protein: CASGAGSGETQYF
CDR3 DNA: TGTGCTAGTGGTGCAGGGTCAGGAGAGACCCAGTACTTC

clone size: -
J gene: TRBJ2-2
V gene: TRBV5-1
D gene: -
CDR3 protein: CASRAGTANTGELFF
CDR3 DNA: TGCGCCAGCAGGGCGGGGACCGCCAACACCGGGGAGCTGTTTTTT

clone size: -
J gene: TRBJ2-3
V gene: TRBV4-1
D gene: TRBD2
CDR3 protein: CASSFSGTSTDTQYF
CDR3 DNA: TGCGCCAGCAGCTTTAGCGGGACTAGCACAGATACGCAGTATTTT

clone size: -
J gene: TRBJ1-4
V gene: TRBV25-1
D gene: -
CDR3 protein: CASSESRTATNEKLFF
CDR3 DNA: TGTGCCAGCAGTGAATCCCGGACAGCAACTAATGAAAAACTGTTTTTT

clone size: -
J gene: TRBJ1-1
V gene: TRBV28
D gene: -
CDR3 protein: CASSLQGVVTEAFF
CDR3 DNA: TGTGCCAGCAGCCTGCAGGGTGTCGTCACTGAAGCTTTCTTT

clone size: -
J gene: TRBJ1-4
V gene: TRBV5-4
D gene: -
CDR3 protein: CASSGGGAGEKLFF
CDR3 DNA: TGTGCCAGCAGCGGGGGTGGGGCCGGTGAAAAACTGTTTTTT

clone size: -
J gene: TRBJ2-3
V gene: TRBV28
D gene: TRBD1
CDR3 protein: CASSPQGSTDTQYF
CDR3 DNA: TGTGCCAGCAGTCCACAGGGGAGCACAGATACGCAGTATTTT

clone size: -
J gene: TRBJ2-1
V gene: TRBV5-6
D gene: TRBD1
CDR3 protein: CASSLPRDRDYNEQFF
CDR3 DNA: TGTGCCAGCAGCTTACCCCGGGACAGGGACTACAATGAGCAGTTCTTC

clone size: once
J gene: TRBJ2-6
V gene: TRBV29-1
D gene: -
CDR3 protein: CSVDRGSGANVLTF
CDR3 DNA: TGCAGCGTTGATCGGGGCTCTGGGGCCAACGTCCTGACTTTC

clone size: -
J gene: TRBJ2-1
V gene: TRBV27
D gene: TRBD2
CDR3 protein: CASLRSQETSSEQFF
CDR3 DNA: TGTGCCAGCTTAAGGTCCCAGGAGACTAGCAGTGAGCAGTTCTTC

clone size: few
J gene: TRBJ1-6
V gene: TRBV28
D gene: TRBD1
CDR3 protein: CAGGTGGYNSPLHF
CDR3 DNA: TGTGCCGGCGGGACAGGGGGCTATAATTCACCCCTCCACTTT

clone size: -
J gene: TRBJ1-3
V gene: TRBV15
D gene: -
CDR3 protein: CATSIRSSGNTIYF
CDR3 DNA: TGTGCCACCAGCATCCGTAGCTCTGGAAACACCATATATTTT

clone size: -
J gene: TRBJ1-3
V gene: TRBV3-1/TRBV3-2
D gene: -
CDR3 protein: CASSRDSSGNTIYF
CDR3 DNA: TGTGCCAGCAGCCGAGACAGCTCTGGAAACACCATATATTTT

clone size: -
J gene: TRBJ2-1
V gene: TRBV9
D gene: -
CDR3 protein: CASSLDGSSYNEQFF
CDR3 DNA: TGTGCCAGCAGCCTTGACGGGAGCTCCTACAATGAGCAGTTCTTC

clone size: -
J gene: TRBJ2-5
V gene: TRBV9
D gene: TRBD2
CDR3 protein: CASSVGGRAETQYF
CDR3 DNA: TGTGCCAGCAGCGTAGGCGGGAGGGCTGAGACCCAGTACTTC